Included here is one T cell receptor beta chain sequence, with context. Its specificity is not known. Germline V gene sequence: CDR1 SGHDT, CDR2 YYEEEE. Trimming cost V 4 bases and J 4 bases; bases outside gene matches: 12. The CDR3 covers 16 residues. In the study's own analysis: Junction-only immunoSEQ data arrived without quality scores, meaning filtering differed. Assay: immunoSEQ multiplex PCR; the TCRdb copy retains only in-frame clones and omits some. V, J and clone size were drawn from that table, and D and trimming were deduced from the DNA. The table has about 480,000 clones, 60% to 85% seen once. The data derive from a study of shared clonotypes between healthy human individuals. Study as a whole: Donors consisted of a couple of women and three men between 18 and 49. Study-level findings and limits: Only a few donors were included, so the genetic and exposure-history diversity represented was limited.

This chain uses TRBV5-6 with TRBJ1-2; 8 nucleotides line up with TRBD1. The sample comprised PBMCs. The receptor's source is a woman between 35 and 50 years old in good health. Some clones in this sample may be carry-over from other donors' samples. The CDR3 coding sequence is TGTGCCAGCAGCGTCATAAGGACAGGGCAAGTCTATGGCTACACCTTC. This translates into CASSVIRTGQVYGYTF.